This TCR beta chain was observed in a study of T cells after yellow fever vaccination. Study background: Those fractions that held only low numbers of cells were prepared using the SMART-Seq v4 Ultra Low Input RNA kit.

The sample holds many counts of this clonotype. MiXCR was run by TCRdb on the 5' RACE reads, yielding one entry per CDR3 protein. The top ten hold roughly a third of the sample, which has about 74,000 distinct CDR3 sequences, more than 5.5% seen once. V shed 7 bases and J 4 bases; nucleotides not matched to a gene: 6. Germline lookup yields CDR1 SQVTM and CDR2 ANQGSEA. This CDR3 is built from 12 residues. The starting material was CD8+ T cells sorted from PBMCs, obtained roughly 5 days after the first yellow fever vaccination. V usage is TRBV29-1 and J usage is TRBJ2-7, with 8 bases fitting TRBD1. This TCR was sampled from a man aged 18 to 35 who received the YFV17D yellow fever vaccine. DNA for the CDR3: TGCAGCGCGCAACAGGGGGAATACGAGCAGTACTTC. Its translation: CSAQQGEYEQYF.